This TCR beta chain was captured by sequencing in a study of graft-versus-host responses after intestinal transplantation. The germline V gene encodes CDR1 WNHNN and CDR2 SYGVQD (reference sequence). The CDR3 is 15 residues long. Between the trimmed V and J ends, which lost 2 bases and 3 bases, there was a span of 11 bases. Remarks on this clone: Antigen: not known.

Repertoires were generated with immunoSEQ multiplex PCR, while TCRdb's copy carries only in-frame clones and drops some. Here the sample spans under 150,000 clones, just over 90% being singletons. Sample: unstimulated CD4+ T cells sorted from spleen or lymph node cells, taken before intestinal transplant. The chain joins TRBV10-1 to TRBJ1-3; D might be TRBD1 (5 bases). The TCR was taken from a human donor who received an intestinal transplant. This CDR3 is CASSEEGALGNTIYF. Written as DNA, the CDR3 is TGCGCCAGCAGTGAGGAAGGGGCGCTTGGAAACACCATATATTTT.